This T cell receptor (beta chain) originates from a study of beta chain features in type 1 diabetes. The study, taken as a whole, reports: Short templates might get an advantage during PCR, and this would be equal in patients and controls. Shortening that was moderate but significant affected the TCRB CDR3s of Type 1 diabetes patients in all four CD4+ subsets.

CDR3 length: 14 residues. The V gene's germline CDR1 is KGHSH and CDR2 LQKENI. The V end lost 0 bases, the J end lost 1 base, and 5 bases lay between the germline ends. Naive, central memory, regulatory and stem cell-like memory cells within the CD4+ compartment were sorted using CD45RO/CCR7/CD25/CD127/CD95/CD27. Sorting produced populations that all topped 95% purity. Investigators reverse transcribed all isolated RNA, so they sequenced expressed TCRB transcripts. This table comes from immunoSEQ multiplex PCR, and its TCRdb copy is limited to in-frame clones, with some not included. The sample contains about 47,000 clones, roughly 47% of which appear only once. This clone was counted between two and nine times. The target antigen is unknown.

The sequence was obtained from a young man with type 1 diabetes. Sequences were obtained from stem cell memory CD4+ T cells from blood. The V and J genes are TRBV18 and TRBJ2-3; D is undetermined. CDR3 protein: CASSPPYGTDTQYF. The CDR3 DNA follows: TGTGCCAGCTCACCACCCTATGGCACAGATACGCAGTATTTT.